This T cell receptor (beta chain) originates from a study of OX40 agonist ivuxolimab in advanced cancers. About the investigation overall: Ivuxolimab was an agonistic, fully human IgG2 monoclonal antibody directed against OX40 (CD134), a costimulatory receptor. Intravenous ivuxolimab was administered to patients every 2 weeks at six dose levels: 0.01, 0.1, 0.3, 1.5, 3 and 10 mg/kg. Of the 50 to 55 dose-escalation patients, hepatocellular carcinoma was present in around 20, melanoma in roughly 15, renal cell carcinoma in 9 and head and neck cancer in 9. The dose-escalation cohort was about 83% male with a mean age of roughly 62 years, ranging from roughly 23 to 79. Prior anti-PD-1, anti-PD-L1 or anti-CTLA-4 therapy was permitted, and checkpoint inhibitors had been received by less than 45% of dose-escalation patients. Three dose-escalation patients achieved partial responses, one with hepatocellular carcinoma and two with cutaneous melanoma. Peripheral TCRbeta sequencing aimed to test whether ivuxolimab altered TCR sequence diversity and caused clonal T-cell expansion. The paper reports the monotherapy dose-escalation portion (N of about 50 patients) of the phase I ivuxolimab trial. The full study reports these points: Partial responders in the 0.1-3.0 mg/kg groups had among the lowest normalized peripheral clonal expansion, especially among CD8+ T cells. Low levels of normalized T-cell clonal expansion were also seen in some patients who did not respond. Which antigens the clonally expanded peripheral T cells were specific for was not determined. At doses of 0.1 to 3.0 mg/kg, clonal expansion of both CD4+ and CD8+ blood T cells was observed from baseline to week 6. After ivuxolimab, more expanded clones were found on average in CD8+ T cells than in CD4+ T cells.

For sequencing of the TCRbeta CDR3 region, genomic DNA was extracted from the sorted cells. The immunoSEQ Assay was used for sequencing of TCRbeta CDR3 regions. TCRdb stores this immuneACCESS table with in-frame sequences only. Part of the clones is absent; in the studies checked, under half of the shortfall reflects unresolved V genes, and no reason is known for the rest. This sample gives approximately 87,000 clones in total; approximately 85% of them show up just once. Of the sample, 4.1% is held by the ten largest clones. The CDR3 runs 11 amino acids, cysteine and phenylalanine included. Solely the CDR3 DNA is kept, with 33 bases framed from the first base. A distance of 10 bases separates the germline ends of V and J, which lose 6 bases and 7 bases respectively. CDR1 and CDR2, looked up from the germline V gene, are SGHAT and FQNNGV. Concerning this clone: This clone's antigen is unknown. No base quality values were provided; no much bigger clone lies one nucleotide off.

The trial excluded patients who had a history of autoimmune disease or who were on systemic immunosuppression. In every dose cohort, peripheral blood was drawn for TCR sequencing at baseline, cycle 4 day 1, and cycle 7 day 1. The samples were taken from a phase I, first-in-human, multicenter, open-label dose-escalation trial of ivuxolimab. Adults with locally advanced or metastatic melanoma, renal cell carcinoma, hepatocellular carcinoma or head and neck squamous cell carcinoma were enrolled in the trial. Before TCR sequencing, CD4+ T cells and CD8+ T cells from peripheral blood were sorted into separate populations.

The material was CD4+ or CD8+ T cells sorted from blood, obtained in a trial of the OX40 agonist ivuxolimab. This sequence uses TRBV11-2 and TRBJ2-7, with the D gene not confidently named. The sequence was obtained from an adult with an advanced solid tumor such as melanoma, head and neck, liver or kidney cancer. Here is the DNA: TGTGCCAGCAGTCGTACTGGGGAGCAGTACTTC. Its protein reads: CASSRTGEQYF. Full variable domain (CDR3 extended with the reference TRBV11-2 and TRBJ2-7 proteins): EAGVAQSPRYKIIEKRQSVAFWCNPISGHATLYWYQQILGQGPKLLIQFQNNGVVDDSQLPKDRFSAERLKGVDSTLKIQPAKLEDSAVYLCASSRTGEQYFGPGTRLTVT.